This TCR beta chain stems from a study of blood T cell repertoires in COVID-19. Overall study: T cells, B-cell-depleted T cells, or PBMCs provided the cDNA or gDNA that served as material.

Participant-reported clinical history was the basis for cohort assignment. As originally analysed: Amplified reference gene primers provided the basis for estimating nucleated cell counts. TCRdb's copy holds only in-frame clones and misses some; the assay was immunoSEQ multiplex PCR. V and J calls and clone size come straight from that table; D and trimming were deduced from the DNA. Of 190,000 or so clones detected, around 90% appear once; the ten largest clones hold approximately 2.4%. V was trimmed by 0 bases and J by 0 bases, leaving 12 bases between them. Germline V gene data show CDR1 as SGHRS and CDR2 as YFSETQ. The CDR3 has 16 residues.

Sequencing was performed on PBMCs or T cells enriched from blood (not recorded which). The clonotype was recovered from a woman in her thirties who had recovered from COVID-19. The chain is built from TRBV5-1 and TRBJ2-5; D is possibly TRBD2 (7 bases). The CDR3 loop reads CASSLEGGGDQETQYF. In nucleotides, the CDR3 is TGCGCCAGCAGCTTGGAAGGGGGAGGGGACCAAGAGACCCAGTACTTC.